A single sample gave rise to the 27 T cell receptor beta chains below, sequenced in a study of control samples from healthy donors and cancer patients. Some clones are missing from TCRdb's copy, which holds only in-frame ones; the method was immunoSEQ multiplex PCR. The sample has approximately 100,000 clones, about 84% seen once. The sequencing sample was made of blood. These receptors were obtained from a woman aged 40 to 50 in good health.

The chain employs TRBV6-5 and TRBJ2-1; 11 bases map to TRBD1. Germline V gene sequence: CDR1 MNHEY, CDR2 SVGAGI. This CDR3 is 15 amino acids long. The J segment lost 9 bases and the V segment lost 6 bases, leaving 10 bases of the junction unmatched. CDR3 loop: CASSQPGQGGGEQFF. In nucleotides, the CDR3 is TGTGCCAGCAGCCAACCGGGACAGGGGGGGGGTGAGCAGTTCTTC.

CDR3 sequence: CASSSLGNQPQHF. DNA of the CDR3: TGTGCCAGCAGCTCCCTTGGGAATCAGCCCCAGCATTTT. J is TRBJ1-5 and V is TRBV7-9; no definite D call. V was trimmed by 4 bases and J by 4 bases, leaving 8 bases between them. Germline CDR1 SEHNR, CDR2 FQNEAQ (reference sequence). This CDR3 has 13 residues.

J is TRBJ2-7 and V is TRBV7-2; no clear D gene. Germline values: CDR1 SGHTA, CDR2 FQGNSA. The CDR3 contains 11 residues. Trimming pared 5 bases from V and 3 bases from J, leaving 5 bases between. CDR3 amino acids: CASSTHYEQYF. The CDR3 nucleotides are TGTGCCAGCAGCACACACTACGAGCAGTACTTC.

Of note for this clone: Given a much more abundant clone one base away, this may be a read error. V and J are TRBV7-9 and TRBJ1-1; no clear D. With 4 bases removed from V and 1 base from J, the gap between germline ends came to 7 bases. This CDR3 comprises 13 residues. CDR1 is SEHNR and CDR2 is FQNEAQ in the germline V gene (reference sequence). The CDR3 region is CASSSPGNTEAFF. The DNA of the CDR3 is TGTGCCAGCAGCTCACCGGGGAACACTGAAGCTTTCTTT.

This sequence joins TRBV10-3 and TRBJ2-7; D is possibly TRBD1 or TRBD2 (5 bases each). With 7 bases removed from V and 5 bases from J, the gap between germline ends came to 15 bases. CDR1 is ENHRY and CDR2 is SYGVKD in the germline V gene. The CDR3 has 13 amino acids. This CDR3 reads CAITPGPEDEQYF. The CDR3 region has the DNA TGTGCCATCACCCCGGGACCGGAGGACGAGCAGTACTTC.

J is TRBJ1-2 and V is TRBV27, with D possibly matching TRBD1 (6 bases). Germline V gene data show CDR1 as MNHEY and CDR2 as SMNVEV (reference sequence). This CDR3 contains 14 residues. Trimming removed 6 bases from V and 0 bases from J, with 11 bases in between. In DNA form, the CDR3 reads TGTGCCAGCAGGCGAGGGGGTGCTAACTATGGCTACACCTTC. This encodes CASRRGGANYGYTF.

V and J are TRBV5-8 and TRBJ1-2; 7 bases match TRBD1. Looked up from germline, CDR1 is SGHTS and CDR2 is YDEGEE. Trimming at V came to 2 bases and at J to 3 bases, leaving 7 bases not matched to a gene. There are 15 residues in the CDR3. The CDR3 region is CASSFRGGQDYGYTF. DNA for the CDR3: TGTGCCAGCAGCTTCCGGGGTGGACAGGACTATGGCTACACCTTC.

DNA for the CDR3: TGTGCCAGCAGCTTAGAGAGCGTTACCATCTACGAGCAGTACTTC. Its translation is CASSLESVTIYEQYF. The V call is TRBV7-9, the J call TRBJ2-7; D gene uncertain. V lost 1 base, J lost 3 bases, and 13 bases lay in between. Germline-derived CDR1 and CDR2 are SEHNR and FQNEAQ (reference sequence). CDR3 size: 15 residues.

The chain employs TRBV5-5 and TRBJ1-4; no clear D gene. Looked up from germline, CDR1 is SGHKS and CDR2 is YYEKEE (reference sequence). Trimming left V 2 bases short and J 5 bases short, with 10 bases between. The CDR3 is made up of 14 amino acids. The CDR3 nucleotides are TGTGCCAGCAGCTTTTTCCCGGCCAATGAAAAACTGTTTTTT. It is translated as CASSFFPANEKLFF.

V is TRBV6-5 and J is TRBJ1-2; 9 bases align to TRBD1. There are 14 residues in the CDR3. J was trimmed by 11 bases and V by 0 bases; bases with no gene match: 7. Germline V gene data show CDR1 as MNHEY and CDR2 as SVGAGI. CDR3 protein: CASSYSRQGGVYTF. The CDR3, as DNA: TGTGCCAGCAGTTACTCTCGACAGGGGGGTGTTTACACCTTC.

The CDR3 here is CATSDYRDGRGGTF. The DNA for the CDR3 is TGTGCCACCAGTGATTACCGGGACGGTCGCGGCGGCACCTTC. V is TRBV24-1 and J is TRBJ1-2; a weak D match, TRBD1 (5 bases). Germline CDR1 reads KGHDR; CDR2 reads SFDVKD. V was cut by 2 bases and J by 13 bases, with 19 bases left in between. The CDR3 length is 14 residues.

J is TRBJ2-3 and V is TRBV18; no reliable D call. In germline, CDR1 is KGHSH, CDR2 LQKENI. CDR3 length: 15 residues. The V gene lost 4 bases and the J gene lost 0 bases, with 11 bases spanning the gap. In nucleotides, the CDR3 is TGTGCCAGCTCACACCCCGTCGTGAGCACAGATACGCAGTATTTT. Translation gives CASSHPVVSTDTQYF.

The rearrangement uses TRBV19 and TRBJ2-4; perhaps D is TRBD1 or TRBD2 (5 bases each). V was trimmed by 3 bases and J by 10 bases, leaving 13 bases between them. Germline V lookup: CDR1 LNHDA, CDR2 SQIVND (reference sequence). CDR3 length: 13 amino acids. The CDR3 nucleotides read TGTGCCAGTAGTATCCGACAGACGGGAATTCAGTACTTC. Translated: CASSIRQTGIQYF. Filled out from reference TRBV19 and TRBJ2-4, the complete variable domain reads DGGITQSPKYLFRKEGQNVTLSCEQNLNHDAMYWYRQDPGQGLRLIYYSQIVNDFQKGDIAEGYSVSREKKESFPLTVTSAQKNPTAFYLCASSIRQTGIQYFGAGTRLSVL.

This clone was detected only a few times. This sequence joins TRBV4-1 and TRBJ2-3; D remains ambiguous. The CDR3 runs to 13 residues. Trimming took off 5 bases at V and 2 bases at J, with 8 bases between the two ends. The germline V gene has CDR1 MGHRA and CDR2 YSYEKL. The CDR3 reads CASSSKDTDTQYF. CDR3 bases: TGCGCCAGCAGCTCCAAGGACACAGATACGCAGTATTTT.

This chain uses TRBV5-1 with TRBJ1-2; D perhaps matches TRBD1 (5 bases). Trimming pared 5 bases from V and 0 bases from J, leaving 14 bases between. Germline V gives CDR1 SGHRS, CDR2 YFSETQ. The CDR3 is 15 residues long. The CDR3 is CASSYLQDSNYGYTF. The CDR3 coding sequence is TGCGCCAGCAGTTATTTACAGGATTCTAACTATGGCTACACCTTC.

This clone was observed once. The CDR3 DNA reads TGTGCCAGCAGTAGGACTAGCGGGGGGCGCTACAATGAGCAGTTCTTC. Translating gives CASSRTSGGRYNEQFF. The rearrangement uses TRBV6-4 and TRBJ2-1; 14 bases match TRBD2. The ends lost 5 bases at V and 3 bases at J; junction bases unmatched: 3. The CDR3 length is 16 residues. Germline loops: CDR1 MRHNA, CDR2 SNTAGT.

The chain uses TRBV29-1 and TRBJ1-2; weak D call: TRBD1 (6 bases). The CDR3 runs 12 residues. Between the trimmed V and J ends, which lost 8 bases and 6 bases, there was a span of 16 bases. Germline V CDR1 and CDR2: SQVTM, ANQGSEA. The CDR3 DNA follows: TGCAGCTCCTTTACACAGGGAGATGGCTACACCTTC. It encodes CSSFTQGDGYTF.

This chain joins TRBV27 and TRBJ2-2; 10 bases fit TRBD2. V lost 2 bases to trimming and J lost 2 bases; unmatched junction nucleotides: 2. The CDR3 has 16 residues. Germline CDR1 is MNHEY and CDR2 is SMNVEV (reference sequence). CDR3: CASSLIAGGNTGELFF. The CDR3 DNA reads TGTGCCAGCAGTTTAATAGCGGGGGGTAACACCGGGGAGCTGTTTTTT.

The rearrangement joins TRBV19 to TRBJ2-3, with a tentative D call TRBD2 (6 bases). Germline CDR1 reads LNHDA; CDR2 reads SQIVND (reference sequence). The ends were cut back, 8 bases at V and 5 bases at J, with 20 bases in the middle. This CDR3 has 15 residues. CDR3 sequence: CASSPTGTSQDTQYF. As DNA, the CDR3 is TGTGCCAGTTCACCAACTGGGACTTCCCAAGATACGCAGTATTTT.

The gene calls are TRBV27 and TRBJ1-6, with 7 nucleotides matching TRBD1. Germline CDR1 MNHEY, CDR2 SMNVEV (reference sequence). This CDR3 is 14 amino acids long. Trimming cost V 5 bases and J 7 bases; bases outside gene matches: 5. The CDR3 region is CASSQTGKNSPLHF. DNA for the CDR3: TGTGCCAGCAGTCAGACAGGGAAGAATTCACCCCTCCACTTT.

The CDR3 protein is CASSVASGGGSYNEQFF. CDR3 sequence (DNA): TGTGCCAGCAGCGTAGCTTCAGGGGGGGGCTCCTACAATGAGCAGTTCTTC. The rearrangement links TRBV9 to TRBJ2-1; the D gene could be TRBD1 or TRBD2 (7 bases each). The CDR3 loop spans 17 amino acids. Germline V gene sequence: CDR1 SGDLS, CDR2 YYNGEE. V was clipped by 0 bases and J by 0 bases, with 13 bases between them.

This chain connects TRBV6-2 or TRBV6-3 to TRBJ1-1, with TRBD1 matching over 10 bases. Trimming at V came to 6 bases and at J to 4 bases, leaving 5 bases not matched to a gene. Germline assignment: CDR1 MNHEY and CDR2 SVGEGT. This CDR3 has 14 amino acids. The CDR3 sequence: CASSRQGAGTEAFF. The CDR3 DNA reads as TGTGCCAGCAGCCGACAGGGGGCTGGCACTGAAGCTTTCTTT.

The chain recombines TRBV7-8 with TRBJ1-2, with TRBD1 as a possible D gene (6 bases). The V end lost 2 bases, the J end lost 3 bases, and 16 bases lay between the germline ends. The length of the CDR3 is 16 residues. CDR1 is SGHVS, CDR2 FQNEAQ, per germline. The CDR3 nucleotides read TGTGCCAGCAGCTTAACTCGCAGGGGCGCCGACTATGGCTACACCTTC. It yields the protein CASSLTRRGADYGYTF.

The gene calls are TRBV25-1 and TRBJ2-3; D unclear. Between the trimmed V and J ends, which lost 8 bases and 8 bases, there was a span of 14 bases. The CDR3 contains 12 residues. CDR1 and CDR2 from the germline V gene are MGHDK and SYGVNS. CDR3 in amino acids: CASYDNIGTQYF. CDR3 sequence (DNA): TGTGCCAGCTACGACAACATCGGTACGCAGTATTTT.

The J gene is TRBJ2-1, the V gene TRBV9; maybe TRBD2 (6 bases). Trimming shortened V by 4 bases and J by 0 bases, and 26 bases separated the two germline ends. Germline CDR1 and CDR2: SGDLS and YYNGEE. The CDR3 is 20 amino acids. CDR3 bases: TGTGCCAGCAGCCCCCGGGGAGCGGGTTCCCTAAGGGGCTCCTACAATGAGCAGTTCTTC. It is translated as CASSPRGAGSLRGSYNEQFF.

This clone was observed once. The gene calls are TRBV5-1 and TRBJ2-1, with 8 bases fitting TRBD1. The length of the CDR3 is 13 residues. Germline trimming cut 4 bases from V and 4 bases from J; bases unmatched to any gene: 1. The germline CDR1 and CDR2 sequences are SGHRS and YFSETQ. The CDR3 DNA follows: TGCGCCAGCAGCGGGACAGGATACAATGAGCAGTTCTTC. This codes for CASSGTGYNEQFF. Supplemented by reference TRBV5-1 and TRBJ2-1, the full variable domain reads KAGVTQTPRYLIKTRGQQVTLSCSPISGHRSVSWYQQTPGQGLQFLFEYFSETQRNKGNFPGRFSGRQFSNSRSEMNVSTLELGDSALYLCASSGTGYNEQFFGPGTRLTVL.

The chain carries TRBV6-2 or TRBV6-3 and TRBJ1-5; no definite D call. Germline lookup yields CDR1 MNHEY and CDR2 SVGEGT. V lost 4 bases and J 4 bases, leaving 11 bases between the germline ends. This CDR3 has 14 amino acids. The chain's CDR3 is CASSLELWNQPQHF. The CDR3 nucleotides read TGTGCCAGCAGTTTAGAGCTTTGGAATCAGCCCCAGCATTTT.